Listed below are T cell receptor beta chains from one sample, sequenced in a study of T-cell memory formation after mild COVID-19. Via MiXCR, TCRdb re-called the 5' RACE reads, giving one row per CDR3 protein. Of some 450,000 distinct CDR3 sequences listed, approximately 18% are singletons. The sequenced sample was PBMCs or a T cell subset sorted from them (not recorded which). The origin of the receptors is a man younger than 35 who had mild COVID-19 (a few samples of this study predate the infection). Cell type and time point are not known. Each CDR3 is given with its conserved first and last residue. Each record gives: clone size, V gene, J gene, D gene, CDR3 DNA, CDR3 protein. D genes are given only for firm matches. Only some rows state a clone size, as once, few, many or a class for expanded clones.

>.|TRBV4-2|TRBJ2-3|.
TGTGCCAGCAGCCAAATTACCGGGAACACAGATACGCAGTATTTT
CASSQITGNTDTQYF
>.|TRBV27|TRBJ2-7|.
TGTGCCAGCAGTTCGTCACCCAGGGGCGAGCAGTACTTC
CASSSSPRGEQYF
>.|TRBV9|TRBJ1-4|TRBD1
TGTGCCAGCAGCGAAAGACAGGGGATAAGTGAAAAACTGTTTTTT
CASSERQGISEKLFF
>few|TRBV10-1|TRBJ2-7|.
TGCGCCAGCAGTGAGTCACCAGGCTACGAGCAGTACTTC
CASSESPGYEQYF
>once|TRBV23-1|TRBJ1-1|.
TGCGCCAGCGACGCGAACCGAAATGACCCCAACACTGAAGCTTTCTTT
CASDANRNDPNTEAFF
>.|TRBV27|TRBJ2-1|TRBD2
TGTGCCAGCAGTCGCCCTAGCGGGGGACTTTACAATGAGCAGTTCTTC
CASSRPSGGLYNEQFF
>many|TRBV7-9|TRBJ2-1|TRBD2
TGTGCCAGCAGCGTACCTAGCGGGGGGCGACACAATGAGCAGTTCTTC
CASSVPSGGRHNEQFF
>few|TRBV28|TRBJ1-6|.
TGTGCCAGCAGTTTATTACGCCAGATTAATTCACCCCTCCACTTT
CASSLLRQINSPLHF
>few|TRBV12-3/TRBV12-4|TRBJ2-6|TRBD1
TGTGCCAGCAGTTTAAGCCCGGGACAGGGAAATTCCGGGGCCAACGTCCTGACTTTC
CASSLSPGQGNSGANVLTF
>.|TRBV6-2/TRBV6-3|TRBJ2-1|.
TGTGCCAGCAGCCCGACTACTTACAATGAGCAGTTCTTC
CASSPTTYNEQFF
>.|TRBV5-1|TRBJ1-4|TRBD1
TGCGCCAGCAGCCCACCGGGACAGGGGAGTGAAAAACTGTTTTTT
CASSPPGQGSEKLFF
>.|TRBV7-7|TRBJ2-5|.
TGTGCCAGCAGCGCGGGGATACGCCCCGAAGAGACCCAGTACTTC
CASSAGIRPEETQYF
>.|TRBV4-3|TRBJ2-7|TRBD1
TGCGCCAGCAGCCGAGGACAGGGGGCTTTCGAGCAGTACTTC
CASSRGQGAFEQYF
>.|TRBV12-5|TRBJ2-7|.
TGTGCTAGTGGTTCAAGGGGGGCCTTCTCCTACGAGCAGTACTTC
CASGSRGAFSYEQYF
>.|TRBV3-1|TRBJ1-4|TRBD1
TGTGCCAGCAGCCCGGGGACAGGGGGGAATGAAAAACTGTTTTTT
CASSPGTGGNEKLFF
>few|TRBV11-2|TRBJ1-3|.
TGTGCCAGCAGCCCCAGGACTATCCCACCTGGAAACACCATATATTTT
CASSPRTIPPGNTIYF
>many|TRBV7-3|TRBJ2-1|.
TGTGCCAGCAGCCCCTCAGACTACAATGAGCAGTTCTTC
CASSPSDYNEQFF
>few|TRBV6-5|TRBJ2-5|.
TGTGCCAGCAGACCAACAGGGCGGGAGACCCAGTACTTC
CASRPTGRETQYF
>.|TRBV19|TRBJ1-5|.
TGTGCCAGTAGTACCCAACACGATCAGCCCCAGCATTTT
CASSTQHDQPQHF
>few|TRBV6-1|TRBJ2-5|TRBD2
TGTGCCAGCAGATTAGCGGGGGGTGACATGGAGACCCAGTACTTC
CASRLAGGDMETQYF
>few|TRBV6-6|TRBJ2-5|.
TGTGCCAGCAGTCTCACATCGTGGGGGCAAGAGACCCAGTACTTC
CASSLTSWGQETQYF
>few|TRBV7-8|TRBJ2-1|.
TGTGCCAGCAGCTTAGCGTTTAGCGGAAGCTACAATGAGCAGTTCTTC
CASSLAFSGSYNEQFF
>many|TRBV2|TRBJ2-5|TRBD1
TGTGCCAGCAGAACCGGGACAGGGGGCGTGGAGACCCAGTACTTC
CASRTGTGGVETQYF
>.|TRBV15|TRBJ1-5|.
TGTGCCACCAGCAGGGAGGATTATAGCAATCAGCCCCAGCATTTT
CATSREDYSNQPQHF
>.|TRBV24-1|TRBJ2-5|.
TGTGCCACCAGTGACTCTAGACGGCCCGGGGAGACCCAGTACTTC
CATSDSRRPGETQYF
>.|TRBV5-6|TRBJ2-3|.
TGTGCCAGCAGCCTACCCCCACGGAGCACAGATACGCAGTATTTT
CASSLPPRSTDTQYF
>many|TRBV7-8|TRBJ2-5|.
TGTGCCACGGTGGCGGTACAAGAGACCCAGTACTTC
CATVAVQETQYF
>.|TRBV5-1|TRBJ1-4|.
TGCGCCAGCAGCTTGGATGGTAGTCGGACAGCTAATGAAAAACTGTTTTTT
CASSLDGSRTANEKLFF
>few|TRBV5-1|TRBJ2-4|.
TGCGCCAGCAGCTCCCATCAGGCGGAAAACATTCAGTACTTC
CASSSHQAENIQYF
>many|TRBV5-1|TRBJ2-5|.
TGCGCCAGCAGCCACACACTGGACACGATTGTCTTC
CASSHTLDTIVF
>few|TRBV20-1|TRBJ1-4|.
TGCAGTGCAGGGGACGTCACTAATGAAAAACTGTTTTTT
CSAGDVTNEKLFF
>few|TRBV28|TRBJ2-1|TRBD2
TGTGCCAGCAGTTTGATCGGCGGGGGGGCCTACAATGAGCAGTTCTTC
CASSLIGGGAYNEQFF
>few|TRBV20-1|TRBJ1-1|.
TGCAGTGCTAGACCGGATCACACTGAAGCTTTCTTT
CSARPDHTEAFF
>few|TRBV29-1|TRBJ2-5|.
TGCAGCGGCCCACAATCGGGGGTTGAGACCCAGTACTTC
CSGPQSGVETQYF
>many|TRBV7-9|TRBJ2-1|TRBD2
TGTGCCAGCAGCTCCGGACTAGCGGGGCTCTCCTACAATGAGCAGTTCTTC
CASSSGLAGLSYNEQFF
>many|TRBV6-2/TRBV6-3|TRBJ2-3|TRBD1
TGTGCCAGCAGTTACTCCGACAGGGGGCCGACACAAGATACGCAGTATTTT
CASSYSDRGPTQDTQYF
>.|TRBV12-3/TRBV12-4|TRBJ2-5|.
TGTGCCAGCAGTTTAGGACAGTGGGGAGAGACCCAGTACTTC
CASSLGQWGETQYF
>.|TRBV13|TRBJ2-1|.
TGTGCCAGCAGCTTAGAGGGGGAAAGGTACAATGAGCAGTTCTTC
CASSLEGERYNEQFF
>.|TRBV7-6|TRBJ2-1|TRBD2
TGTGCCAGCAGTCCCCGGGTAGCGGGGGGTCACAATGAGCAGTTCTTC
CASSPRVAGGHNEQFF
>many|TRBV4-1|TRBJ2-3|.
TGCGCCAGCAGCCAGTATGAGGACGGGACTGGGGCGCAGTATTTT
CASSQYEDGTGAQYF
>few|TRBV7-8|TRBJ1-5|TRBD1
TGTGCCAGCAGCTTGGTCGCCAGGGGGCATCAGCCCCAGCATTTT
CASSLVARGHQPQHF
>once|TRBV7-2|TRBJ2-2|.
TGTGCCAGCAGCTTTCTCAGGACCGGGGAGCTGTCTTTT
CASSFLRTGELSF